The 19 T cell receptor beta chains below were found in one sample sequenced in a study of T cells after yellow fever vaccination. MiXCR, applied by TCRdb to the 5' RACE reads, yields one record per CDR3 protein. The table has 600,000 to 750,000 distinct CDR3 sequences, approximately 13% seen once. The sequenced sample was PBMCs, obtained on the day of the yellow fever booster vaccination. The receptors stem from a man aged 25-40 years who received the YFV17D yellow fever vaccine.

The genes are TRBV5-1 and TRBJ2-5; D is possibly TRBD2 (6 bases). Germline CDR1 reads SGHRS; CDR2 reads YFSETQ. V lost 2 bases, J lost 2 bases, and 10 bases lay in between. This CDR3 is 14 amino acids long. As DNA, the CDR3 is TGCGCCAGCAGCTTCGTAGCGGAGCAAGAGACCCAGTACTTC. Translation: CASSFVAEQETQYF. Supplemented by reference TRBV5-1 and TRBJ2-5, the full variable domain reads KAGVTQTPRYLIKTRGQQVTLSCSPISGHRSVSWYQQTPGQGLQFLFEYFSETQRNKGNFPGRFSGRQFSNSRSEMNVSTLELGDSALYLCASSFVAEQETQYFGPGTRLLVL.

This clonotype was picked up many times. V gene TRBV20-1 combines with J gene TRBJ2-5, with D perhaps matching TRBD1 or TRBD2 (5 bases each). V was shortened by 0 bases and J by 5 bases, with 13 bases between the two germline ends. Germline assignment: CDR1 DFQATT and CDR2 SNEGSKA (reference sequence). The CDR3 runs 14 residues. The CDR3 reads CSAREGTARETQYF. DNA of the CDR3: TGCAGTGCTAGAGAGGGGACGGCCCGCGAGACCCAGTACTTC.

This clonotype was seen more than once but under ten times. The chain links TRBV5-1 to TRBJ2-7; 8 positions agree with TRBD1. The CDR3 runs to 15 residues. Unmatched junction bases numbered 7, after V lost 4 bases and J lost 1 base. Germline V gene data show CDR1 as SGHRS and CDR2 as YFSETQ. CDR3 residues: CASSPPGQESYEQYF. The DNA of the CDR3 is TGCGCCAGCAGCCCCCCGGGACAGGAGTCCTACGAGCAGTACTTC.

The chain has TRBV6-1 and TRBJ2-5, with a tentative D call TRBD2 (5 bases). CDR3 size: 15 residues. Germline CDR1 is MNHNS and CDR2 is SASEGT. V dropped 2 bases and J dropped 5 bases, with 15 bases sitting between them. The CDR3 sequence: CASSELSGSWETQYF. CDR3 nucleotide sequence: TGTGCCAGCAGTGAACTCAGCGGAAGCTGGGAGACCCAGTACTTC.

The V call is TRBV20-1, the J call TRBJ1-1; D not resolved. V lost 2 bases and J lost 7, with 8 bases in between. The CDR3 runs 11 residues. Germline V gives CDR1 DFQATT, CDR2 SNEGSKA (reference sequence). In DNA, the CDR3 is TGCAGTGCTAGACATCACCTTGAAGCTTTCTTT. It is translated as CSARHHLEAFF.

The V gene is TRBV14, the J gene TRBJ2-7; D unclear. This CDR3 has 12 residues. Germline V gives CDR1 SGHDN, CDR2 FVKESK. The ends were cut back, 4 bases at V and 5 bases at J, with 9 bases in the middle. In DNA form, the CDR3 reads TGTGCCAGCAGCCGCGAGGTGAACGAGCAGTACTTC. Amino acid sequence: CASSREVNEQYF.

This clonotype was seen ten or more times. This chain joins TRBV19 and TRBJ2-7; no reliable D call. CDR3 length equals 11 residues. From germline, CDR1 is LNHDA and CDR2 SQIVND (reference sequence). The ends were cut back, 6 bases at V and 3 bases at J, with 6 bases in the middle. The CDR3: CASSGFYEQYF. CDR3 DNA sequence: TGTGCCAGTAGCGGGTTCTACGAGCAGTACTTC.

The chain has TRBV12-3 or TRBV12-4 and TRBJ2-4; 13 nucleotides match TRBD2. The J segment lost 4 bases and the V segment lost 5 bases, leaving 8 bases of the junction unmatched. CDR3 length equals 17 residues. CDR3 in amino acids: CASSEAGLAGVKNIQYF. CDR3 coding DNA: TGTGCCAGCAGTGAGGCCGGACTAGCGGGAGTTAAAAACATTCAGTACTTC.

The CDR3 sequence: CSAGPPGETQYF. The DNA for the CDR3 is TGCAGTGCAGGCCCCCCGGGAGAGACCCAGTACTTC. The chain joins TRBV20-1 to TRBJ2-5; D remains unclear. The ends were cut back, 6 bases at V and 4 bases at J, with 12 bases in the middle. The CDR3 has 12 residues. Germline V CDR1 and CDR2: DFQATT, SNEGSKA (reference sequence).

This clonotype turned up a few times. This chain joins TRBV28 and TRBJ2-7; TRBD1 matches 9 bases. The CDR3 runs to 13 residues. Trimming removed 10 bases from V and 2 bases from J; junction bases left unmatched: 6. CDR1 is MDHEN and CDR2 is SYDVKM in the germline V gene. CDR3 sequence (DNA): TGTGCCATCAACAGGGGGCAGGCCTACGAGCAGTACTTC. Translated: CAINRGQAYEQYF.

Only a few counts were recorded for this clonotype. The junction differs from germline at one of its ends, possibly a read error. CDR3 bases: TGTGCTAGCAGTTTAGCGACTAGCATGGGCACCGGGGAGCTGTTTTTT. This sequence encodes CASSLATSMGTGELFF. The chain is built from TRBV28 and TRBJ2-2, with 7 nucleotides matching TRBD2. Germline lookup yields CDR1 MDHEN and CDR2 SYDVKM. The CDR3 spans 16 residues.

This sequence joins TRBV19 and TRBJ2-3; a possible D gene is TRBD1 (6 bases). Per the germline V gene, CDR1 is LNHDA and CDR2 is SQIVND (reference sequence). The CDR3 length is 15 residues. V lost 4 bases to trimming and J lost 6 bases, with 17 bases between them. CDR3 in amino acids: CASSRRFRGEDTQYF. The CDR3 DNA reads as TGTGCCAGTAGTAGAAGGTTCAGGGGAGAGGATACGCAGTATTTT.

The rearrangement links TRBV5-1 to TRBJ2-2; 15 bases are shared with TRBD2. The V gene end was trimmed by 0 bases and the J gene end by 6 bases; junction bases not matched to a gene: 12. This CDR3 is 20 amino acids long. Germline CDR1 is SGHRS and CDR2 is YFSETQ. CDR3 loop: CASSLAGLAGGIGFAGELFF. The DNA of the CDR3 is TGCGCCAGCAGCTTGGCGGGACTAGCGGGAGGTATTGGCTTCGCCGGGGAGCTGTTTTTT.

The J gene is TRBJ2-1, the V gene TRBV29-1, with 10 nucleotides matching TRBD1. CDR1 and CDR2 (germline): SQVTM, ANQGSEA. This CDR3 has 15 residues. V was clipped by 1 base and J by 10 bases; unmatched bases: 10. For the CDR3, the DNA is TGCAGCGTTGAAGGTATAGGGACAGGGGTTACGGAGCAGTTCTTC. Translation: CSVEGIGTGVTEQFF.

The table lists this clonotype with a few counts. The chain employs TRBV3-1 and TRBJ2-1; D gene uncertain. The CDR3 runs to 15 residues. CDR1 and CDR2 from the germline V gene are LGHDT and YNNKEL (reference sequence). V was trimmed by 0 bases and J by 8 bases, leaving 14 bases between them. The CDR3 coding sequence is TGTGCCAGCAGCCAAGATCCAGGCCGTCTGGATGAGCAGTTCTTC. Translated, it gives CASSQDPGRLDEQFF.

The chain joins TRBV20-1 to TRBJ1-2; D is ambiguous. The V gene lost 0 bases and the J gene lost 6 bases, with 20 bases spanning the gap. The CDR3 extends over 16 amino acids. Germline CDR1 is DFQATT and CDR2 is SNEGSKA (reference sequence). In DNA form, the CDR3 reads TGCAGTGCTAGAGATGGGGTGGACCGTCAAGGAAATGGCTACACCTTC. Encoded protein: CSARDGVDRQGNGYTF.

CDR3 amino acids: CAWKVMGANVLTF. DNA for the CDR3: TGTGCCTGGAAAGTGATGGGGGCCAACGTCCTGACTTTC. The V gene is TRBV30, the J gene TRBJ2-6, with D hard to call. The CDR3 spans 13 residues. Germline V gene lookup returns CDR1 GTSNPN and CDR2 SVGIG (reference sequence). The germline V and J ends were trimmed by 4 bases and 4 bases, with 8 bases remaining between them.

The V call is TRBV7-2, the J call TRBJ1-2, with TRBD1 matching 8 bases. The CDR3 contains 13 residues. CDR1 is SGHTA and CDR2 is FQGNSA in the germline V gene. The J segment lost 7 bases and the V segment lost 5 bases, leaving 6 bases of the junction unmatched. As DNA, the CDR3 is TGTGCCAGCAGCAATCCAGGGGGCTCTGGCTACACCTTC. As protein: CASSNPGGSGYTF. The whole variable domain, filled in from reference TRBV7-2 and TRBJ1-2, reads GAGVSQSPSNKVTEKGKDVELRCDPISGHTALYWYRQSLGQGLEFLIYFQGNSAPDKSGLPSDRFSAERTGGSVSTLTIQRTQQEDSAVYLCASSNPGGSGYTFGSGTRLTVV.

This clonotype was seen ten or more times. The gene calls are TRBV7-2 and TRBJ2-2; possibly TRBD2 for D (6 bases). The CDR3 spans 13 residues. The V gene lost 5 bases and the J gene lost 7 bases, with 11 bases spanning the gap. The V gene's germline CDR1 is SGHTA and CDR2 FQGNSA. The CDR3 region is CASSRGGIGELFF. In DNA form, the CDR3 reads TGTGCCAGCAGCCGGGGAGGAATCGGGGAGCTGTTTTTT.